This T cell receptor (beta chain) was identified in a study of Graves' ophthalmopathy and Graves' hyperthyroidism (dated by TCRdb to 2017 to 2018). With regard to the full study: Hyperthyroidism was considered stable if no progression to ophthalmopathy occurred within 18 months of follow-up. To tell Graves' ophthalmopathy apart from Graves' hyperthyroidism, and to predict which patients would progress to ophthalmopathy, the study relied on TCR beta repertoire signatures. In total, under 150 blood samples were TCR-sequenced: 40 to 45 ophthalmopathy, approximately 75 hyperthyroidism and approximately 17 hyperthyroidism-to-ophthalmopathy patients. To explore V-J signatures that distinguish ophthalmopathy from hyperthyroidism, a discovery set of 100 patients was enrolled, made up of 43 with ophthalmopathy and fewer than 60 with stable hyperthyroidism. For independent validation, a separate cohort was made up of 18 to 20 hyperthyroidism patients plus 17 patients who later progressed from hyperthyroidism to ophthalmopathy. In roughly 6 hyperthyroidism patients, T-cell repertoires of thyroid tissue and blood were compared. Once sampling was done, hyperthyroidism patients were given methimazole at a starting dose of 30 mg daily, while ophthalmopathy patients were given high-dose intravenous methylprednisolone.

Compared with germline, V lacks 5 bases and J lacks 3 bases; bases without a gene match: 7. Measured from the cysteine to the phenylalanine, the CDR3 is 15 residues long. The sequence is cut down to CDR3 DNA, 45 bases in frame from base 1. CDR1 and CDR2 were assigned from the germline V gene as SGHAT and FQNNGV. This clonotype has just a few counts. Its antigen target is currently unknown. The input lacks base qualities; no much larger clone sits a single base away. Hyperthyroidism patients were newly diagnosed, with disease duration under 2 months, and aged 18 to 65 years. Patients were excluded if they had other autoimmune diseases, uncontrolled infections, pregnancy or lactation. Clinical symptoms, serum thyroxine, TRAb, thyroid ultrasound and orbital computed tomography were used for diagnosis. Total RNA was extracted with Trizol reagent and quality-checked on an Agilent 2100 Bioanalyzer. Overall results and qualifications from the work: In validation, the model predicted ophthalmopathy progression with less than 71% sensitivity and roughly 72% specificity; around twelve predicted patients were CT-confirmed with GO in a median of 6.5 months. Most expanded thyroid clonotypes with frequency above 0.001 were also detected in blood, suggesting blood repertoires may reflect the thyroid immune response. No statistical method was used to predetermine the sample size, and group allocation was not hidden from the investigators. In cross-validation, the 13-signature model distinguished ophthalmopathy from stable hyperthyroidism with less than 90% sensitivity and around 84% specificity, while in the test set the corresponding values were about 80% and 75%.

For repertoire sequencing, the TCR beta CDR3 regions were amplified from RNA transcripts. The first round of RT-PCR was done with HTBI primers and the Qiagen OneStep RT-PCR kit, and was followed by a second round of multiplex PCR, then size selection and purification. Libraries were sequenced on an Illumina HiSeq2000 using paired-end 100 bp reads. For the original study's pipeline: SOAPnuke was used to process the reads, throwing out any read that had adapters, had uncalled bases, had a mean Phred below 15, or lacked an exact constant-primer or identifier match. COPE v1.2.5 was used to merge the high-quality paired reads. Each unique nucleotide sequence was defined as a clonotype, and clonotypes were aligned to IMGT TRB V, D and J references with MiTCR v1.1. The analysis was limited to V-J combinations with a frequency above 0.0001, which together covered more than 98% of repertoires. For each V-J combination, a TCR clonal expansion and chaos score was defined as F50 clonal expansion divided by the chaos observed in the TCRdist matrix. Features were reduced by Welch's t-statistics and random forest to over 10 V-J combinations, which fed a naive Bayes classifier. The Morisita-Horn index was used to measure how similar the thyroid and blood repertoires were. TCRdb passed the public sequencing reads through fastp at Q25 and MiXCR, retaining productive beta sequences. Rows are combined by CDR3 protein, so each entry shows the most common genes and DNA. For this entry, the V and J calls and clone size follow TCRdb and not the study's own pipeline. A total of over a million distinct CDR3 sequences appear in this sample, roughly 35% of them only once. 11% of the sample comes from the top ten.

The receptor was derived from an adult man with Graves' hyperthyroidism. What was sequenced was peripheral blood or thyroid tissue (not recorded which). The chain is assembled from TRBV11-2 and TRBJ2-7, and 10 junctional nucleotides match TRBD1. The CDR3 region has the sequence CASSLSGTGVYEQYF. The DNA reads TGTGCCAGCAGCCTGTCCGGGACAGGGGTCTACGAGCAGTACTTC. Reference TRBV11-2 and TRBJ2-7 genes cover what lies past the CDR3, so the full variable domain is EAGVAQSPRYKIIEKRQSVAFWCNPISGHATLYWYQQILGQGPKLLIQFQNNGVVDDSQLPKDRFSAERLKGVDSTLKIQPAKLEDSAVYLCASSLSGTGVYEQYFGPGTRLTVT.